This T cell receptor beta chain emerged from a study of CD8 T cells in Susac syndrome. Overall study findings and caveats: The number of individuals included in the study's TCR sequencing and HLA analysis was acknowledged as relatively small.

Germline values: CDR1 MDHEN, CDR2 SYDVKM. V was clipped by 5 bases and J by 0 bases, with 8 bases between them. This CDR3 spans 15 amino acids. Remarks on this clonotype: The antigen is not known.

Reverse transcription of 0.5 to 1 ug RNA was performed with random hexamers. Across 54 Vbeta and 13 Jbeta, immunoSEQ multiplex PCR amplified TCR beta CDR3. TCRdb used MiXCR to reprocess the immunoSEQ multiplex PCR reads, holding one entry per CDR3 protein. The profile shows 90,000 to 110,000 distinct CDR3 sequences, roughly 95% of them singletons. CD8+ and CD4+ T cells from blood underwent TCR beta sequencing. Purification of the CD8+ and CD4+ T cells relied on negative isolation, and TEMRA cells underwent FACS enrichment. The sequence came from a human donor in good health. The specimen was CD4+ T cells from PBMCs. The chain links TRBV28 to TRBJ2-6; TRBD1 is a possible D gene (6 bases). In nucleotides, the CDR3 is TGTGCCAGCAGTACAGGGAACTCTGGGGCCAACGTCCTGACTTTC. It codes for CASSTGNSGANVLTF.